Listed here are 18 T cell receptor beta chains from one sample, sequenced in a study of CD8+ T cells in alopecia areata (dated by TCRdb to the late 2010s). Read against the paper, the sample's treatment or condition label means: oral pan-JAK inhibitor, 5-10 mg twice daily. The library came from the immunoSEQ multiplex PCR assay. RNA was extracted from all samples and reverse transcribed into cDNA, which served as template for TCR sequencing. The immuneACCESS repertoire file appears here via TCRdb, limited to in-frame rearrangements. These files lack a portion of the clones; in checked studies, under half of the deficit traces to unresolved V genes, and the cause of the others is not known. The sample table shows 250,000 to 350,000 clones, and 60% are seen once. About 0.93% of the sample is in the top ten clones. This sample comprised CD4+ T cells sorted from blood, obtained around week 53, from a patient treated with tofacitinib. Every receptor here comes from a human donor with alopecia areata.

V is TRBV18 and J is TRBJ1-1; D gene ambiguous. This CDR3 is built from 13 residues. Trimming took off 6 bases at V and 3 bases at J, with 11 bases between the two ends. Germline-derived CDR1 and CDR2 are KGHSH and LQKENI. The CDR3: CASSQGSDTEAFF. The CDR3 DNA follows: TGTGCCAGCTCCCAAGGGAGTGACACTGAAGCTTTCTTT.

The sample holds a few counts of this clone. The V and J genes are TRBV19 and TRBJ1-1; D may be TRBD1 (5 bases). With 2 bases removed from V and 8 bases from J, the gap between germline ends came to 12 bases. CDR1 LNHDA and CDR2 SQIVND come from the germline V gene (reference sequence). The CDR3 runs 13 residues. CDR3 residues: CASSIQERGEAFF. The DNA of the CDR3 is TGTGCCAGTAGTATACAGGAGAGGGGAGAAGCTTTCTTT.

This chain uses TRBV2 with TRBJ1-1, with 10 bases identical to TRBD1. The trim removed 4 bases at V and 3 bases at J, leaving 2 bases unmatched. This CDR3 is built from 14 residues. Germline lookup yields CDR1 SNHLY and CDR2 FYNNEI. CDR3 sequence: CASSVDRGYTEAFF. CDR3 coding DNA: TGTGCCAGCAGTGTGGACAGGGGGTACACTGAAGCTTTCTTT. The full variable domain, rest sourced from reference TRBV2 and TRBJ1-1, is EPEVTQTPSHQVTQMGQEVILRCVPISNHLYFYWYRQILGQKVEFLVSFYNNEISEKSEIFDDQFSVERPDGSNFTLKIRSTKLEDSAMYFCASSVDRGYTEAFFGQGTRLTVV.

This clone was recorded only once. The chain recombines TRBV25-1 with TRBJ1-2, with D perhaps matching TRBD1 (6 bases). CDR3 length equals 13 residues. From germline, CDR1 is MGHDK and CDR2 SYGVNS. The germline V and J ends were trimmed by 5 bases and 8 bases, with 15 bases remaining between them. CDR3 residues: CASSPAGVQGYTF. The CDR3, as DNA: TGTGCCAGCAGTCCCGCAGGGGTTCAAGGCTACACCTTC.

This sequence joins TRBV30 and TRBJ1-2; D uncertain. Germline V gene sequence: CDR1 GTSNPN, CDR2 SVGIG (reference sequence). CDR3 size: 14 residues. V was pared by 3 bases and J by 8 bases, with 19 bases between. CDR3 amino acids: CAWREPAPKRGYTF. The CDR3 coding sequence is TGTGCCTGGAGGGAACCGGCCCCTAAACGGGGCTACACCTTC.

V and J are TRBV6-5 and TRBJ2-5; a weak D match, TRBD1 (5 bases). With the DNA end fitting TRBJ2-7 better, the J assignment may be wrong. Germline loops: CDR1 MNHEY, CDR2 SVGAGI. CDR3 length: 14 amino acids. CDR3 DNA: TGTGCCAGCAGTTACTCGCCAGGGAAGAACGAGCAGTACTTC. This sequence encodes CASSYSPGKNEQYF.

The chain is built from TRBV6-6 and TRBJ2-7, with D possibly called TRBD1 or TRBD2 (6 bases each). The germline V gene has CDR1 MNHNY and CDR2 SVGAGI (reference sequence). This CDR3 is built from 12 residues. V dropped 10 bases and J dropped 5 bases, with 15 bases sitting between them. CDR3 loop: CATRTGRNEQYF. DNA for the CDR3: TGTGCCACCCGAACAGGGAGGAACGAGCAGTACTTC.

The chain couples TRBV10-3 to TRBJ2-6, with 7 bases matching TRBD1. V trimming: 4 bases; J trimming: 0 bases; junction bases outside the gene matches: 3. Germline V CDR1 and CDR2: ENHRY, SYGVKD. The CDR3 covers 16 residues. The CDR3 sequence is CAISGGQYSGANVLTF. CDR3 DNA sequence: TGTGCCATCAGTGGGGGACAGTACTCTGGGGCCAACGTCCTGACTTTC.

The gene calls are TRBV5-4 and TRBJ2-3; D is undetermined. The V and J ends lost 4 bases and 0 bases respectively, with 6 bases between them. Germline CDR1 reads SGHNT; CDR2 reads YYREEE (reference sequence). The CDR3 extends over 13 amino acids. The CDR3 DNA reads as TGTGCCAGCAGCCCCCAGAGCACAGATACGCAGTATTTT. Its translation: CASSPQSTDTQYF.

The chain joins TRBV5-4 to TRBJ2-6; tentatively, D is TRBD2 (6 bases). The germline CDR1 and CDR2 sequences are SGHNT and YYREEE (reference sequence). The germline V and J ends were trimmed by 4 bases and 2 bases, with 13 bases remaining between them. There are 16 residues in the CDR3. As DNA, the CDR3 is TGTGCCAGCAGCCAGGCTCCGGGGGCTGGGGCCAACGTCCTGACTTTC. It encodes CASSQAPGAGANVLTF.

The genes are TRBV29-1 and TRBJ2-2; no firm D call. The germline V and J ends were trimmed by 2 bases and 1 base, with 5 bases remaining between them. The CDR3 has 13 residues. Germline CDR1 and CDR2: SQVTM and ANQGSEA. This CDR3 reads CSVEPGNTGELFF. DNA of the CDR3: TGCAGCGTTGAACCGGGGAACACCGGGGAGCTGTTTTTT.

The V and J genes are TRBV30 and TRBJ1-1, with D unclear. There are 11 residues in the CDR3. Germline V CDR1 and CDR2: GTSNPN, SVGIG (reference sequence). V lost 2 bases and J 11 bases, leaving 12 bases between the germline ends. CDR3 bases: TGTGCCTGGAGTCGGGAGAGGGAGGCTTTCTTT. It codes for CAWSREREAFF.

The V gene is TRBV6-1, the J gene TRBJ2-5; D gene ambiguous. CDR1 is MNHNS and CDR2 is SASEGT in the germline V gene. V was shortened by 4 bases and J by 5 bases, with 14 bases between the two germline ends. The CDR3 is 14 amino acids. The DNA for the CDR3 is TGTGCCAGCAGTGCCTTGGCGGCTGCTGAGACCCAGTACTTC. It codes for CASSALAAAETQYF.

The rearrangement joins TRBV7-8 to TRBJ2-1; 9 positions match TRBD1. The CDR3 is 18 residues long. After removal of 5 bases from V and 8 bases from J, the junction contained 19 bases not matched to a gene. Germline V gene sequence: CDR1 SGHVS, CDR2 FQNEAQ. For the CDR3, the DNA is TGTGCCAGCAGCGCACGGGGGCGATTGGGACAGGGTAGAGATGAGCAGTTCTTC. Protein product: CASSARGRLGQGRDEQFF. The whole variable domain, remainder taken from reference TRBV7-8 and TRBJ2-1, is GAGVSQSPRYKVAKRGQDVALRCDPISGHVSLFWYQQALGQGPEFLTYFQNEAQLDKSGLPSDRFFAERPEGSVSTLKIQRTQQEDSAVYLCASSARGRLGQGRDEQFFGPGTRLTVL.

Here the CDR3 reads CASSYSGTGLDSPLHF. Written as DNA, the CDR3 is TGTGCCAGCAGTTACTCCGGGACAGGTCTTGATTCACCCCTCCACTTT. V gene TRBV2 combines with J gene TRBJ1-6; 8 bases agree with TRBD1. The CDR3 has 16 residues. The V gene's germline CDR1 is SNHLY and CDR2 FYNNEI. V lost 5 bases and J lost 8; bases outside the gene matches: 11.

The rearrangement uses TRBV29-1 and TRBJ2-7; possible D gene TRBD1, 5 bases. V was cut by 4 bases and J by 0 bases, with 13 bases left in between. The CDR3 is 14 residues long. Germline lookup yields CDR1 SQVTM and CDR2 ANQGSEA. CDR3 loop: CSVVKGISSYEQYF. In nucleotides, the CDR3 is TGCAGCGTTGTAAAGGGGATCAGCTCCTACGAGCAGTACTTC.

This clone appeared a few times. This chain joins TRBV25-1 and TRBJ2-1; possibly TRBD1 for D (5 bases). Per the germline V gene, CDR1 is MGHDK and CDR2 is SYGVNS. Trimming pared 8 bases from V and 11 bases from J, leaving 10 bases between. This CDR3 is built from 10 residues. The CDR3 here is CASGHLKQFF. The CDR3, as DNA: TGTGCCAGCGGACACTTGAAGCAGTTCTTC.

The chain carries TRBV27 and TRBJ2-6; tentative D call: TRBD1 (5 bases). This CDR3 region has 16 residues. The germline V and J ends were trimmed by 2 bases and 0 bases, with 8 bases remaining between them. Germline CDR1 reads MNHEY; CDR2 reads SMNVEV (reference sequence). The DNA of the CDR3 is TGTGCCAGCAGTTTAACAGGCCCCTCTGGGGCCAACGTCCTGACTTTC. It specifies CASSLTGPSGANVLTF.